The source of this TCR beta chain is a study of blood T cell repertoires in COVID-19. Overall study: COVID-19 samples, acute and convalescent, were from the United States, Italy and Spain.

The V and J ends lost 2 bases and 2 bases respectively, with 13 bases between them. The CDR3 is made up of 16 amino acids. Germline V gene data show CDR1 as SNHLY and CDR2 as FYNNEI. In the authors' methods: Estimated nucleated cell counts came from reference gene primer amplification. Generated by immunoSEQ multiplex PCR, the TCRdb table keeps only in-frame clones and is missing some. V and J calls and clone size follow that table, whereas D and trimming were derived from the DNA. This table has more than 200,000 clones, 87% appearing once. The chain couples TRBV2 to TRBJ2-1; TRBD1 might be the D (6 bases). Material for sequencing was peripheral blood. The source of this sequence is a man in his late teens or twenties with active or convalescent COVID-19. This CDR3 reads CASSEIRGTTYNEQFF. The CDR3 region has the DNA TGTGCCAGCAGTGAAATAAGGGGGACAACCTACAATGAGCAGTTCTTC.